A single TCR beta chain is shown here with its context. The antigen remains undetermined. A much more abundant neighbour one base away suggests this may be a read error. Time point specified: newly diagnosed GD, antithyroid drugs for less than 3 months. Extracted PBMC RNA gave rise to the TCR library. Building the TCR beta libraries relied on iRepertoire HTBI primers, and CDR3 regions underwent Arm-PCR. In the original analysis: Looking across samples, the authors found approximately 60 TRBV and some 15 TRBJ segments. TCRdb itself ran the multiplex PCR reads through MiXCR, one entry per CDR3 protein. The V and J calls come from TCRdb's annotation, not from the publication. This sample has some 370,000 distinct CDR3 sequences, with 10% to 15% found just once. These data originate in a study of regulatory T cells in long-lasting Graves disease. Study-wide background: Patients newly diagnosed with Graves' had been on antithyroid drugs for under 3 months.

V lost 11 bases and J lost 0, with 17 bases in between. Germline V gives CDR1 SGHTA, CDR2 FQGNSA. The CDR3 loop spans 15 amino acids. Study findings and constraints: With persistent disease, TRBV28, TRBJ1-2 and TRBJ2-5 were the favored segments.

Separately, the same data were catalogued under a study of T cells in Graves' hyperthyroidism and ophthalmopathy. That paper states: In the blood, most expanded thyroid clonotypes above 0.001 appeared as well.

The sequencing used peripheral blood mononuclear cells (PBMCs), collected at new diagnosis, from a patient treated with antithyroid drugs. The J gene is TRBJ1-5, the V gene TRBV7-2, with a tentative D call TRBD1 (6 bases). The source is a woman under 30 with Graves disease. CDR3 loop: CAGTTDRYSNQPQHF. The CDR3 DNA follows: TGTGCCGGCACCACGGACAGATATAGCAATCAGCCCCAGCATTTT.